The 14 T cell receptor beta chains below all came from one sample that was sequenced in a study of beta chain features in type 1 diabetes. Points from the study as a whole: Significant though moderate, a shortening of TCRB CDR3s appeared in all four CD4+ subsets of Type 1 diabetes patients.

Investigators reverse transcribed all isolated RNA, so they sequenced expressed TCRB transcripts. TCRdb's table, derived via immunoSEQ multiplex PCR, lists solely in-frame clones and lacks some. The profile shows 130,000 or so clones, around 8.8% of them singletons. For these TCRs, the target antigens are not known. The specimen sequenced was central memory CD4+ T cells from blood. These receptors all come from a man aged 25-45 years with type 1 diabetes.

V usage is TRBV5-4 and J usage is TRBJ1-6, with D uncertain. The germline V and J ends were trimmed by 2 bases and 4 bases, with 10 bases remaining between them. This CDR3 is 15 amino acids long. CDR1 and CDR2 from the germline V gene are SGHNT and YYREEE (reference sequence). The CDR3 here is CASSFNTGYNSPLHF. In DNA form, the CDR3 reads TGTGCCAGCAGCTTTAACACGGGGTATAATTCACCCCTCCACTTT.

This clone was recorded a few times. V and J are TRBV2 and TRBJ1-5; D is perhaps TRBD1 (6 bases). There are 14 residues in the CDR3. Germline V gene lookup returns CDR1 SNHLY and CDR2 FYNNEI. Trimming left V 5 bases short and J 3 bases short, with 11 bases between. CDR3: CASSYTGLNQPQHF. DNA for the CDR3: TGTGCCAGCAGTTATACAGGGCTCAATCAGCCCCAGCATTTT. Variable domain in full (rest from reference TRBV2 and TRBJ1-5): EPEVTQTPSHQVTQMGQEVILRCVPISNHLYFYWYRQILGQKVEFLVSFYNNEISEKSEIFDDQFSVERPDGSNFTLKIRSTKLEDSAMYFCASSYTGLNQPQHFGDGTRLSIL.

This chain links TRBV7-2 with TRBJ2-7; D might be TRBD1 (5 bases). Germline assignment: CDR1 SGHTA and CDR2 FQGNSA. There are 13 residues in the CDR3. V was trimmed by 3 bases and J by 5 bases, leaving 11 bases between them. CDR3 in amino acids: CASSFPGIHEQYF. The CDR3 nucleotides read TGTGCCAGCAGCTTCCCAGGGATCCACGAGCAGTACTTC.

This clone has only a few counts. This chain links TRBV25-1 with TRBJ2-7, with TRBD1 matching over 11 bases. The V segment lost 8 bases and the J segment 2 bases; nucleotides outside the gene matches: 14. The CDR3 runs 17 residues. The germline V gene encodes CDR1 MGHDK and CDR2 SYGVNS. The CDR3 is CASGGTGGEGGAYEQYF. Written as DNA, the CDR3 is TGTGCCAGCGGGGGGACAGGGGGTGAGGGAGGCGCCTACGAGCAGTACTTC.

This clone was detected a few times. This chain links TRBV5-1 with TRBJ2-5; 8 nucleotides line up with TRBD2. With V trimmed by 4 bases and J by 0 bases, 8 bases remained unmatched. This CDR3 is 16 amino acids long. Germline V gives CDR1 SGHRS, CDR2 YFSETQ. The CDR3 DNA follows: TGCGCCAGCAGCCGTAGCGGGGCAACGTACCAAGAGACCCAGTACTTC. Amino acid sequence: CASSRSGATYQETQYF.

The V and J genes are TRBV7-9 and TRBJ2-5; 7 bases are a match to TRBD1. The trim removed 6 bases at V and 2 bases at J, leaving 3 bases unmatched. Germline CDR1 SEHNR, CDR2 FQNEAQ (reference sequence). CDR3 length: 13 amino acids. CDR3 bases: TGTGCCAGCAGATGGACAGGACAAGAGACCCAGTACTTC. Protein product: CASRWTGQETQYF. Full variable domain (missing parts from reference TRBV7-9 and TRBJ2-5): DTGVSQNPRHKITKRGQNVTFRCDPISEHNRLYWYRQTLGQGPEFLTYFQNEAQLEKSRLLSDRFSAERPKGSFSTLEIQRTEQGDSAMYLCASRWTGQETQYFGPGTRLLVL.

This clone was counted only a few times. The chain combines TRBV7-2 with TRBJ2-2, with D uncertain. The germline CDR1 and CDR2 sequences are SGHTA and FQGNSA. Trimming cost V 2 bases and J 0 bases, with 10 bases left between them. The CDR3 totals 16 residues. The CDR3 DNA reads TGTGCCAGCAGCTTATCCCGCGGAGCGAACACCGGGGAGCTGTTTTTT. Residues: CASSLSRGANTGELFF.

This clone was detected a few times. The gene calls are TRBV2 and TRBJ2-1; D unclear. The germline gives CDR1 SNHLY, CDR2 FYNNEI. The CDR3 sequence is 11 residues long. V was clipped by 7 bases and J by 5 bases, with 6 bases between them. The CDR3 coding sequence is TGTGCCAGCAAGTTAGACAATGAGCAGTTCTTC. Its translation is CASKLDNEQFF.

CDR3 sequence reads: CASSMTGLPGELFF. The DNA of the CDR3 is TGTGCCAGCAGCATGACAGGTTTGCCCGGGGAGCTGTTTTTT. The V gene is TRBV7-9, the J gene TRBJ2-2; weak D call: TRBD1 (6 bases). The CDR3 extends over 14 amino acids. Germline V gene lookup returns CDR1 SEHNR and CDR2 FQNEAQ (reference sequence). Trimming took 5 bases from V and 6 from J, leaving 13 bases between them.

V usage is TRBV6-6 and J usage is TRBJ2-7, with 7 bases aligning to TRBD2. The CDR3 has 13 residues. After removal of 8 bases from V and 6 bases from J, the junction contained 10 bases not matched to a gene. The germline V gene has CDR1 MNHNY and CDR2 SVGAGI (reference sequence). The CDR3 nucleotides read TGTGCCAGCGCGGGGGACCATCAGGCCGAGCAGTACTTC. The encoded protein is CASAGDHQAEQYF.

This clone was counted only a few times. The chain employs TRBV29-1 and TRBJ1-1, with 7 bases matching TRBD1. The germline V gene has CDR1 SQVTM and CDR2 ANQGSEA. V lost 8 bases to trimming and J lost 11 bases; unmatched junction nucleotides: 14. The CDR3 loop spans 12 amino acids. The CDR3 DNA follows: TGCAGCTACCAGGACAGGTCGTCGCTGGCTTTCTTT. Encoded protein: CSYQDRSSLAFF.

This clone was detected a few times. The chain combines TRBV28 with TRBJ1-2; D uncertain. CDR3 size: 14 residues. V was clipped by 5 bases and J by 8 bases, with 18 bases between them. Germline values: CDR1 MDHEN, CDR2 SYDVKM. CDR3 sequence (DNA): TGTGCCAGCAGTACCTCTTCTAGAGGGCACGGCTACACCTTC. This translates into CASSTSSRGHGYTF.

The table lists this clone with a few counts. This chain links TRBV9 with TRBJ2-3; D might be TRBD2 (6 bases). The V end was cut by 0 bases, the J end by 2 bases, with 10 bases between. This CDR3 spans 15 amino acids. Per the germline V gene, CDR1 is SGDLS and CDR2 is YYNGEE. This chain's CDR3 is CASSVAPGLTDTQYF. The CDR3 bases are TGTGCCAGCAGCGTAGCTCCGGGACTCACAGATACGCAGTATTTT.

This clone was seen more than once but under ten times. The CDR3 reads CAWTSQETQYF. The CDR3 DNA reads TGTGCCTGGACCAGTCAAGAGACCCAGTACTTC. The chain carries TRBV30 and TRBJ2-5; no clear D. The germline CDR1 and CDR2 sequences are GTSNPN and SVGIG (reference sequence). This CDR3 has 11 residues. Trimming removed 4 bases at V and 2 bases at J, with 5 bases between.